The clone carrying this T cell receptor beta chain has more than one count but fewer than ten. With 3 bases removed from V and 4 bases from J, the gap between germline ends came to 16 bases. The CDR3 is made up of 16 amino acids. Per the germline V gene, CDR1 is LNHDA and CDR2 is SQIVND (reference sequence). This sample is part of a study of blood T cell repertoires in COVID-19. The repertoire was sequenced with immunoSEQ multiplex PCR; TCRdb's copy has only in-frame clones and lacks some. This table has fewer than 75,000 clones, about nine tenths appearing once. The sequencing input was peripheral blood. The rearrangement uses TRBV19 and TRBJ1-5; tentatively, D is TRBD1 (6 bases). This receptor was identified in a man aged 60 to 69 with acute or convalescent COVID-19. Here the CDR3 reads CASSITHVGGNQPQHF. The CDR3 DNA follows: TGTGCCAGTAGTATCACCCATGTAGGGGGTAATCAGCCCCAGCATTTT.